A single sample gave rise to the 21 T cell receptor beta chains below, sequenced in a study of identical twins' blood T cells. TCRdb re-derived calls from the 5' RACE reads in MiXCR, one entry per CDR3 protein. The table shows about 370,000 distinct CDR3 sequences, with roughly 31% occurring only once. The sequenced sample was PBMCs. The receptor set was obtained from a woman aged 18 to 55 in good health.

The sample holds many counts of this clonotype. The J gene is TRBJ2-3, the V gene TRBV5-1; D is uncertain. V lost 0 bases and J 3 bases, leaving 8 bases between the germline ends. Germline V gene sequence: CDR1 SGHRS, CDR2 YFSETQ. The CDR3 consists of 14 residues. The DNA of the CDR3 is TGCGCCAGCAGCTTGGGGATGCTGACAGATACGCAGTATTTT. Its translation: CASSLGMLTDTQYF.

The V call is TRBV7-2, the J call TRBJ1-1; D is possibly TRBD1 (6 bases). Germline V CDR1 and CDR2: SGHTA, FQGNSA. The CDR3 runs 15 residues. Trimming cost V 1 base and J 3 bases, with 12 bases left between them. The CDR3 reads CASSLVLRGHTEAFF. DNA of the CDR3: TGTGCCAGCAGCTTAGTTTTACGGGGGCACACTGAAGCTTTCTTT. The variable domain in full, with the rest retrieved from reference TRBV7-2 and TRBJ1-1, is GAGVSQSPSNKVTEKGKDVELRCDPISGHTALYWYRQSLGQGLEFLIYFQGNSAPDKSGLPSDRFSAERTGGSVSTLTIQRTQQEDSAVYLCASSLVLRGHTEAFFGQGTRLTVV.

On this clonotype itself: Sequence at one end of the junction differs from germline and may be a read error. This chain links TRBV14 with TRBJ2-3; no clear D gene. Germline lookup yields CDR1 SGHDN and CDR2 FVKESK. The length of the CDR3 is 16 residues. The CDR3 DNA sequence: TGTGCCAGCAGCCAAGGTTGGGGAACGGGCACAGATGCGCAGTATTTT. Translating it yields CASSQGWGTGTDAQYF.

This chain links TRBV20-1 with TRBJ1-1; D is perhaps TRBD1 (5 bases). The CDR3 loop spans 17 amino acids. With 1 base removed from V and 1 base from J, the gap between germline ends came to 19 bases. Germline loops: CDR1 DFQATT, CDR2 SNEGSKA (reference sequence). In DNA form, the CDR3 reads TGCAGTGCTAGAGTCGGGTCTGGGCAGGGACGGAACACTGAAGCTTTCTTT. Translated, it gives CSARVGSGQGRNTEAFF.

This clonotype was observed a few times. V gene TRBV20-1 combines with J gene TRBJ2-2; D might be TRBD1 (6 bases). The CDR3 totals 15 residues. V dropped 1 base and J dropped 8 bases, with 17 bases sitting between them. Germline V gives CDR1 DFQATT, CDR2 SNEGSKA (reference sequence). The CDR3 DNA is TGCAGTGCTAGAGTCGGGACATTGGCCACAGGGGAGCTGTTTTTT. Translating gives CSARVGTLATGELFF.

This clonotype was detected a few times. This CDR3 reads CASSYRGGELFF. The CDR3 region has the DNA TGTGCCAGCAGTTACCGAGGCGGGGAGCTGTTTTTT. J is TRBJ2-2 and V is TRBV6-2 or TRBV6-3, with D unresolved. Germline assignment: CDR1 MNHEY and CDR2 SVGEGT. Trimming shortened V by 2 bases and J by 7 bases, and 5 bases separated the two germline ends. The CDR3 covers 12 residues.

This clonotype has ten or more counts. The rearrangement links TRBV28 to TRBJ1-2, with a possible D match to TRBD1 (5 bases). The germline V and J ends were trimmed by 5 bases and 4 bases, with 14 bases remaining between them. This CDR3 has 14 residues. Germline V gene sequence: CDR1 MDHEN, CDR2 SYDVKM. The CDR3 protein is CASSKRQNRYGYTF. The CDR3 region has the DNA TGTGCCAGCAGTAAACGACAGAACCGCTATGGCTACACCTTC.

The V call is TRBV10-1, the J call TRBJ2-3, with D unresolved. The germline V and J ends were trimmed by 5 bases and 3 bases, with 9 bases remaining between them. This CDR3 is 13 amino acids long. Germline-derived CDR1 and CDR2 are WNHNN and SYGVQD (reference sequence). The CDR3 reads CASSLKETDTQYF. For the CDR3, the DNA is TGCGCCAGCAGTCTAAAGGAGACAGATACGCAGTATTTT.

This chain uses TRBV19 with TRBJ2-1; TRBD2 agrees at 10 bases. Germline V gene data show CDR1 as LNHDA and CDR2 as SQIVND (reference sequence). With 5 bases clipped from V and 8 bases from J, the junction kept 12 bases outside the gene matches. The CDR3 spans 16 residues. The DNA of the CDR3 is TGTGCCAGTAGTCCCCTAGCGGGGGAGGGCTTTTATGAGCAGTTCTTC. Translated, it gives CASSPLAGEGFYEQFF.

V gene TRBV20-1 combines with J gene TRBJ2-1; TRBD2 matches at 7 bases. J lost 5 bases, V lost 6 bases, and 10 bases had no gene match. The germline V gene has CDR1 DFQATT and CDR2 SNEGSKA (reference sequence). The CDR3 consists of 14 residues. Here the CDR3 reads CSAHPGGLDNEQFF. The CDR3 nucleotides are TGCAGTGCCCATCCGGGAGGCCTGGACAATGAGCAGTTCTTC.

This clonotype was detected a few times. The chain couples TRBV27 to TRBJ1-1, with D possibly being TRBD1 (5 bases). The ends were cut back, 6 bases at V and 3 bases at J, with 17 bases in the middle. The CDR3 has 15 amino acids. Per the germline V gene, CDR1 is MNHEY and CDR2 is SMNVEV (reference sequence). CDR3 sequence (DNA): TGTGCCAGCAGGCCTACAGGTGATTGGTACACTGAAGCTTTCTTT. This sequence encodes CASRPTGDWYTEAFF.

This clonotype was seen only a few times. This chain connects TRBV10-3 to TRBJ1-2; possible D gene TRBD1, 6 bases. V was clipped by 4 bases and J by 0 bases, with 12 bases between them. From germline, CDR1 is ENHRY and CDR2 SYGVKD. The CDR3 runs 15 residues. In nucleotides, the CDR3 is TGTGCCATCAGTGGGGGGGCCCTCACTAACTATGGCTACACCTTC. It is translated as CAISGGALTNYGYTF.

As for this clonotype: This could be a read error, since a much larger clone is one nucleotide away. The chain links TRBV20-1 to TRBJ1-4, with D possibly matching TRBD1 (5 bases). The germline CDR1 and CDR2 sequences are DFQATT and SNEGSKA (reference sequence). This CDR3 spans 13 amino acids. The DNA for the CDR3 is TGCGGTGCTATGGGACGGAATAATGAAAAACTGTTTTTT. This gives the protein CGAMGRNNEKLFF.

CDR3 in amino acids: CSARDLVSQPQHF. The CDR3 DNA reads as TGCAGTGCTAGAGATTTAGTATCGCAGCCCCAGCATTTT. V is TRBV20-1 and J is TRBJ1-5; D not certain. Per the germline V gene, CDR1 is DFQATT and CDR2 is SNEGSKA (reference sequence). V lost 0 bases to trimming and J lost 7 bases, with 10 bases between them. The CDR3 has 13 residues.

Turning to this clonotype: As the CDR3 is not closed by the conserved phenylalanine or tryptophan, this likely results from a read error. V is TRBV7-9 and J is TRBJ1-1, with TRBD1 matching over 8 bases. The CDR3 runs 16 residues. Looked up from germline, CDR1 is SEHNR and CDR2 is FQNEAQ (reference sequence). The trim removed 2 bases at V and 6 bases at J, leaving 11 bases unmatched. CDR3 residues: CASSLLGIETGAEAFS. Here the CDR3 DNA reads TGTGCCAGCAGCTTACTTGGGATCGAGACAGGGGCTGAAGCTTTCTCT.

This clonotype was found many times. The V call is TRBV10-1, the J call TRBJ2-2, with 7 positions matching TRBD1. Trimming at V came to 5 bases and at J to 3 bases, leaving 6 bases not matched to a gene. This CDR3 spans 15 amino acids. The V gene's germline CDR1 is WNHNN and CDR2 SYGVQD (reference sequence). CDR3 loop: CASSPGQPYTGELFF. The CDR3 DNA reads TGCGCCAGCAGTCCGGGACAGCCTTACACCGGGGAGCTGTTTTTT.

This clonotype was seen a handful of times. The chain combines TRBV2 with TRBJ2-7; D may be TRBD1 (6 bases). V was shortened by 7 bases and J by 3 bases, with 10 bases between the two germline ends. CDR1 is SNHLY, CDR2 FYNNEI, per germline. CDR3 size: 12 residues. The CDR3 DNA sequence: TGTGCCAGCAAGGGACAACTCTACGAGCAGTACTTC. This codes for CASKGQLYEQYF.

The sample holds a few counts of this clonotype. The rearrangement links TRBV11-3 to TRBJ2-7; D is ambiguous. V dropped 4 bases and J dropped 3 bases, with 4 bases sitting between them. Germline assignment: CDR1 SGHNT and CDR2 YENEEA. This CDR3 has 11 amino acids. The CDR3 sequence: CASSSYYEQYF. Written as DNA, the CDR3 is TGTGCCAGCAGCTCGTACTACGAGCAGTACTTC.

There are a few counts of this clonotype. The chain recombines TRBV28 with TRBJ2-3; 7 nucleotides match TRBD2. The CDR3 length is 12 residues. Germline V CDR1 and CDR2: MDHEN, SYDVKM. V was pared by 6 bases and J by 8 bases, with 5 bases of the junction left unmatched. The CDR3 region has the DNA TGTGCCAGCAGCCGTGCGGGAGCTACGCAGTATTTT. It yields the protein CASSRAGATQYF.

Here the CDR3 DNA reads TGCAGTGCTAGAGTCTGGAGATCTCAGTCGAACACTGAAGCTTTCTTT. This codes for CSARVWRSQSNTEAFF. V is TRBV20-1 and J is TRBJ1-1; D gene unclear. The CDR3 covers 16 residues. CDR1 is DFQATT, CDR2 SNEGSKA, per germline (reference sequence). V was shortened by 1 base and J by 1 base, with 16 bases between the two germline ends.

V usage is TRBV10-3 and J usage is TRBJ2-2; no firm D call. Germline CDR1 reads ENHRY; CDR2 reads SYGVKD. This CDR3 has 13 amino acids. Trimming removed 8 bases from V and 1 base from J, with 8 bases in between. For the CDR3, the DNA is TGTGCCATCTCGGACGTGAACACCGGGGAGCTGTTTTTT. Encoded protein: CAISDVNTGELFF.